This T cell receptor (beta chain) appears in the sequencing data of a study of post-analysis software for immune sequencing data. Study-wide points: Roughly 5 TRBV segments (TRBV5-6, TRBV5-1 and TRBV20-1 among them) occurred more frequently in patients than in controls.

Trimming pared 0 bases from V and 7 bases from J, leaving 16 bases between. The CDR3 length is 16 residues. Germline loops: CDR1 SGHDN, CDR2 FVKESK. Sequencing libraries made from TCR beta cDNA carried unique molecular identifiers. TCRdb reanalysed the PCR reads using MiXCR and keeps one entry per CDR3 protein. This sample has under 900,000 distinct CDR3 sequences; roughly 58% occur once, and the top ten carry approximately 4.4%. On this clonotype: Its antigen remains unknown.

The J gene is TRBJ2-1, the V gene TRBV14, with D unclear. Sequenced: blood. This clonotype was sampled from a girl between 10 and 17 years old with multiple sclerosis. For the CDR3, the DNA is TGTGCCAGCAGCCAAGATCGACCATACCCCGAGAATGAGCAGTTCTTC. It specifies CASSQDRPYPENEQFF.